This TCR beta chain was sequenced for a study of blood T cells in healthy people across ages. Sample-barcoded 5' priming and a J-beta primer mix drove a second PCR of 7 to 11 cycles. Using its own MiXCR run on the 5' RACE reads, TCRdb lists one record per CDR3 protein. Of some 1.6 million distinct CDR3 sequences listed, roughly 30% are singletons. The clonotype originates from a woman in her twenties or thirties in good health. Sequences were obtained from blood.

The CDR3 bases are TGTGCCGCAGCTAAGAAGGACCGACGGGATACGCAGTATTTT. Translated: CAAAKKDRRDTQYF. This sequence joins TRBV24-1 and TRBJ2-3; no clear D gene. Germline V CDR1 and CDR2: KGHDR, SFDVKD. V gave up 12 bases and J gave up 6 bases, with 21 bases separating them. The CDR3 has 14 residues.